Sequencing of this T cell receptor (beta chain) was carried out in a study of Graves' ophthalmopathy and Graves' hyperthyroidism. Whole-study findings and limits: In separating ophthalmopathy from stable hyperthyroidism, a 13-signature model achieved less than 90% sensitivity and nearly 84% specificity.

This clonotype has at least ten counts. What it binds is unknown. Active ophthalmopathy (CAS at least 3, NOSPECS at least 4), lasting under 3 months. Pregnant or lactating patients and those with other autoimmune diseases or uncontrolled infections were excluded. RNA transcripts yielded amplified TCR beta CDR3 regions. Second-round multiplex PCR came after a first-round RT-PCR that employed HTBI primers. MiXCR, run by TCRdb on the multiplex PCR reads, gives a single entry per CDR3 protein. In the table there are around 660,000 distinct CDR3 sequences, under 50% of which are singletons. The source material was peripheral blood. This clonotype was sampled from an adult man with Graves' ophthalmopathy.

The CDR3 sequence is CASSGFSYEQYF. CDR3 nucleotide sequence: TGTGCCAGTTCAGGGTTCTCCTACGAGCAGTACTTC. This rearrangement joins TRBV19 to TRBJ2-7; TRBD1 might be the D (5 bases). Between the trimmed V and J ends, which lost 8 bases and 0 bases, there was a span of 8 bases. CDR1 LNHDA and CDR2 SQIVND come from the germline V gene (reference sequence). The CDR3 extends over 12 amino acids.